This record looks at one TCR beta chain sequence and its context. This entry belongs to a study of shared clonotypes between healthy human individuals. TCRdb's table, derived via immunoSEQ multiplex PCR, lists solely in-frame clones and lacks some. The table lists some 2,400,000 clones, 90% to 97% of them singletons, with over 0.1% in the top ten. The CDR3 has 15 amino acids. Trimming removed 5 bases at V and 4 bases at J, with 17 bases between. Germline-derived CDR1 and CDR2 are SQVTM and ANQGSEA. Sequenced sample: naive CD4+ T cells sorted from blood. Sample subset: CD45RA+ positively selected. This sequence joins TRBV29-1 and TRBJ1-4; no clear D gene. The TCR sequence derives from a young man in good health. The CDR3 loop reads CSVSDPLEGNEKLFF. The CDR3 DNA is TGCAGCGTTTCCGACCCACTGGAGGGTAATGAAAAACTGTTTTTT.